The table lists the clone carrying this T cell receptor beta chain with a few counts. The CDR3 covers 11 residues. From germline, CDR1 is DFQATT and CDR2 SNEGSKA (reference sequence). V was trimmed by 7 bases and J by 0 bases, leaving 7 bases between them. Amplified TCR beta CDR3 regions came from RNA transcripts. With the HTBI primer set, the TCR CDR3 went through a first round of RT-PCR. TCRdb passed the multiplex PCR reads through MiXCR, listing each CDR3 protein once. The sample contains a few hundred thousand distinct CDR3 sequences, about 13% of which appear only once. This sample was included in a study of T cells in Graves' hyperthyroidism and ophthalmopathy.

The chain carries TRBV20-1 and TRBJ2-7; D unresolved. Sequences were obtained from blood. This sequence originates from a woman aged 18-29 years with Graves' hyperthyroidism. The CDR3 DNA reads as TGCAGTGTAGGAACCTCCTACGAGCAGTACTTC. Its protein product is CSVGTSYEQYF.